Described below is a single T cell receptor beta chain sequence and its context. This entry is derived from a study of blood T cell repertoires in COVID-19. Study details: Some COVID-19 samples were acute and others convalescent; all came from the United States, Italy and Spain. Sources were T cells, B-cell-depleted T cells, or PBMCs; the material itself was cDNA or gDNA.

Authors' analysis steps: Reference gene primer amplification gave nucleated cell count estimates. The table came from immunoSEQ multiplex PCR; TCRdb's copy has only in-frame clones and leaves some out. V and J calls and clone size come straight from that table; D and trimming were deduced from the DNA. Here the sample spans 180,000 or so clones, around 85% being singletons. Looked up from germline, CDR1 is MNHEY and CDR2 is SVGAGI. V was pared by 6 bases and J by 0 bases, with 14 bases between. The CDR3 is 15 amino acids. This clonotype was obtained from a woman of 80 years or more with acute or convalescent COVID-19. This chain uses TRBV6-5 with TRBJ1-1, with D maybe TRBD1 (5 bases). Specimen: peripheral blood. CDR3: CASSGGFRVNTEAFF. The CDR3, as DNA: TGTGCCAGCAGCGGAGGGTTCAGGGTGAACACTGAAGCTTTCTTT.